What follows are 27 T cell receptor beta chains derived from one specimen sequenced in a study of OX40 agonist ivuxolimab in advanced cancers. The repertoire was sequenced with immunoSEQ multiplex PCR; TCRdb's copy has only in-frame clones and lacks some. The sample holds around 50,000 clones, approximately 90% seen once. The source material was CD4+ or CD8+ T cells sorted from blood, sampled in a trial of the OX40 agonist ivuxolimab. These receptors were collected from an adult with an advanced solid tumor such as melanoma, head and neck, liver or kidney cancer.

This chain links TRBV4-2 with TRBJ2-1; the D gene is possibly TRBD1 (5 bases). This CDR3 has 15 amino acids. Germline V gene sequence: CDR1 LGHNA, CDR2 YNFKEQ. The V end was cut by 0 bases, the J end by 9 bases, with 15 bases between. The CDR3 region has the DNA TGTGCCAGCAGCCAAGAAATGCACTCAGGGCGTGAGCAGTTCTTC. Translation gives CASSQEMHSGREQFF.

The V gene is TRBV4-2, the J gene TRBJ2-3; 8 bases match TRBD1. With V trimmed by 0 bases and J by 6 bases, 2 bases remained unmatched. The CDR3 is 14 amino acids. CDR1 is LGHNA, CDR2 YNFKEQ, per germline. The CDR3 DNA reads TGTGCCAGCAGCCAAGAAACAGGGGGGGATACGCAGTATTTT. Translation gives CASSQETGGDTQYF.

With respect to this clone: The junction shows a germline mismatch at one end, possibly a read error. Other DNA sequences in the same sample also yield this CDR3. The chain is built from TRBV28 and TRBJ1-1; TRBD1 matches 7 bases. From germline, CDR1 is MDHEN and CDR2 SYDVKM. This CDR3 spans 13 amino acids. CDR3 coding DNA: TGTGCCAGTAGTTCCGGGACAGACACTGAAGCTTTCTTT. Translated, it gives CASSSGTDTEAFF.

This clone was seen a single time. This rearrangement joins TRBV19 to TRBJ2-7; 7 nucleotides line up with TRBD1. The trim removed 8 bases at V and 3 bases at J, leaving 13 bases unmatched. Per germline, CDR1 LNHDA and CDR2 SQIVND (reference sequence). The CDR3 covers 15 residues. The CDR3 coding sequence is TGTGCCAGTCGATCAAGGGGGCAGGGGATCTACGAGCAGTACTTC. Translating it yields CASRSRGQGIYEQYF.

The gene calls are TRBV7-6 and TRBJ1-1; the D is unclear. V was shortened by 1 base and J by 3 bases, with 9 bases between the two germline ends. CDR3 length equals 14 residues. From germline, CDR1 is SGHVS and CDR2 FNYEAQ. The CDR3 DNA is TGTGCCAGCAGCTTAGAGCCGGGGTACACTGAAGCTTTCTTT. Protein: CASSLEPGYTEAFF. Full variable domain (rest looked up from reference TRBV7-6 and TRBJ1-1): GAGVSQSPRYKVTKRGQDVALRCDPISGHVSLYWYRQALGQGPEFLTYFNYEAQQDKSGLPNDRFSAERPEGSISTLTIQRTEQRDSAMYRCASSLEPGYTEAFFGQGTRLTVV.

V is TRBV10-2 and J is TRBJ2-5; D perhaps matches TRBD2 (7 bases). Trimming removed 1 base at V and 2 bases at J, with 14 bases between. The CDR3 covers 16 residues. Per germline, CDR1 WSHSY and CDR2 SAAADI. The CDR3 sequence: CASSEWARGPQETQYF. CDR3 bases: TGCGCCAGCAGTGAGTGGGCGCGGGGGCCTCAAGAGACCCAGTACTTC.

This clone was recorded once. CDR3 region: CAIRGGEGRSGNTIYF. The CDR3 DNA is TGTGCCATCAGGGGAGGGGAGGGAAGATCTGGAAACACCATATATTTT. V and J are TRBV10-3 and TRBJ1-3, with a tentative D call TRBD1 (5 bases). The CDR3 extends over 16 amino acids. V dropped 6 bases and J dropped 1 base, with 16 bases sitting between them. Germline V gene sequence: CDR1 ENHRY, CDR2 SYGVKD.

This chain uses TRBV10-3 with TRBJ2-3, with D perhaps assigned TRBD1 or TRBD2 (5 bases each). Per the germline V gene, CDR1 is ENHRY and CDR2 is SYGVKD. This CDR3 is built from 13 residues. The CDR3 sequence: CATEEGNTDTQYF. In DNA form, the CDR3 reads TGTGCAACGGAAGAGGGGAACACAGATACGCAGTATTTT.

V gene TRBV5-1 combines with J gene TRBJ1-2, with a tentative D call TRBD1 (5 bases). V lost 3 bases to trimming and J lost 3 bases, with 12 bases between them. The CDR3 spans 14 residues. Germline-derived CDR1 and CDR2 are SGHRS and YFSETQ. The CDR3 loop reads CASSYGAGDYGYTF. CDR3 sequence (DNA): TGCGCCAGCAGCTACGGGGCCGGGGACTATGGCTACACCTTC.

The V call is TRBV10-1, the J call TRBJ2-7, with 9 bases lining up with TRBD2. The CDR3 has 17 residues. The germline gives CDR1 WNHNN, CDR2 SYGVQD (reference sequence). The V segment lost 0 bases and the J segment 6 bases; nucleotides outside the gene matches: 12. CDR3 in amino acids: CASSESKLAGAGGEQYF. The CDR3 coding sequence is TGCGCCAGCAGTGAGTCGAAATTAGCGGGAGCGGGTGGCGAGCAGTACTTC.

The gene calls are TRBV27 and TRBJ1-2; 8 bases align to TRBD1. The CDR3 runs to 15 residues. Per germline, CDR1 MNHEY and CDR2 SMNVEV (reference sequence). Trimming removed 2 bases from V and 5 bases from J; junction bases left unmatched: 7. CDR3 amino acids: CASSLSPDRVYGYTF. The DNA for the CDR3 is TGTGCCAGCAGTTTAAGCCCGGACAGGGTGTATGGCTACACCTTC.

This clone was observed once. The chain combines TRBV7-8 with TRBJ1-1; D remains ambiguous. CDR1 is SGHVS, CDR2 FQNEAQ, per germline. The CDR3 extends over 13 amino acids. V shed 6 bases and J shed 1 base, with 9 bases lying between them. CDR3: CASRSRKNTEAFF. CDR3 coding DNA: TGTGCCAGCAGGTCTCGGAAGAACACTGAAGCTTTCTTT.

The chain uses TRBV7-6 and TRBJ2-2; D not resolved. V lost 1 base, J lost 1 base, and 10 bases lay in between. The CDR3 totals 16 residues. Germline CDR1 SGHVS, CDR2 FNYEAQ. This CDR3 is CASSLGSLENTGELFF. The DNA for the CDR3 is TGTGCCAGCAGCTTAGGGTCGCTGGAGAACACCGGGGAGCTGTTTTTT.

The gene calls are TRBV29-1 and TRBJ2-2; tentative D call: TRBD1 (6 bases). CDR1 is SQVTM and CDR2 is ANQGSEA in the germline V gene. There are 13 residues in the CDR3. V was trimmed by 7 bases and J by 1 base, leaving 10 bases between them. This CDR3 reads CSALDRNTGELFF. The DNA for the CDR3 is TGCAGCGCTCTGGACAGGAACACCGGGGAGCTGTTTTTT.

This chain connects TRBV28 to TRBJ2-7; TRBD1 might be the D (6 bases). V lost 6 bases and J 2 bases, leaving 11 bases between the germline ends. Germline-derived CDR1 and CDR2 are MDHEN and SYDVKM. CDR3 length: 13 amino acids. The CDR3 DNA reads as TGTGCCAGCAGGCTCGGGACAACCTACGAGCAGTACTTC. Translated, it gives CASRLGTTYEQYF.

The chain combines TRBV5-6 with TRBJ1-1; D is unresolved. Germline V CDR1 and CDR2: SGHDT, YYEEEE. This CDR3 comprises 13 residues. The V gene lost 4 bases and the J gene lost 0 bases, with 7 bases spanning the gap. CDR3 sequence reads: CASSTTVNTEAFF. The CDR3 DNA reads TGTGCCAGCAGCACGACTGTGAACACTGAAGCTTTCTTT.

The chain links TRBV5-1 to TRBJ2-5; the match to TRBD1 covers 7 bases. Trimming at V came to 0 bases and at J to 1 base, leaving 6 bases not matched to a gene. CDR1 is SGHRS, CDR2 YFSETQ, per germline. This CDR3 comprises 16 residues. CDR3 protein: CASSLGLDRAQETQYF. CDR3 nucleotides: TGCGCCAGCAGCTTGGGTCTCGACAGGGCCCAAGAGACCCAGTACTTC.

The rearrangement joins TRBV27 to TRBJ2-5, with a weak D call TRBD1 (6 bases). Looked up from germline, CDR1 is MNHEY and CDR2 is SMNVEV (reference sequence). With 4 bases removed from V and 5 bases from J, the gap between germline ends came to 20 bases. The CDR3 runs to 16 residues. This chain's CDR3 is CASSSNRVLLWETQYF. CDR3 bases: TGTGCCAGCAGTTCAAACAGGGTCCTCTTGTGGGAGACCCAGTACTTC.

This rearrangement joins TRBV28 to TRBJ2-7; D is uncertain. V was clipped by 6 bases and J by 6 bases, with 12 bases between them. Germline CDR1 MDHEN, CDR2 SYDVKM. This CDR3 has 12 amino acids. The CDR3 reads CASSLTLSEQYF. The CDR3 nucleotides read TGTGCCAGCAGCCTTACATTGTCCGAGCAGTACTTC.

V usage is TRBV5-4 and J usage is TRBJ1-2; D not certain. V was pared by 0 bases and J by 3 bases, with 9 bases between. The CDR3 is 14 residues long. Germline-derived CDR1 and CDR2 are SGHNT and YYREEE (reference sequence). DNA for the CDR3: TGTGCCAGCAGCTTGGATCCAGGAGACTATGGCTACACCTTC. The encoded protein is CASSLDPGDYGYTF.

In this sample, this clone turned up once. V is TRBV5-1 and J is TRBJ1-2; a weak D match, TRBD1 (5 bases). Germline-derived CDR1 and CDR2 are SGHRS and YFSETQ. The V and J ends lost 0 bases and 0 bases respectively, with 12 bases between them. This CDR3 has 16 amino acids. This CDR3 is CASSLAGAVANYGYTF. For the CDR3, the DNA is TGCGCCAGCAGCTTGGCCGGGGCAGTAGCTAACTATGGCTACACCTTC.

The chain links TRBV7-9 to TRBJ2-5, with D tentatively TRBD2 (7 bases). Gene TRBJ2-7 matches the end of the DNA better, so the J call may be wrong. Looked up from germline, CDR1 is SEHNR and CDR2 is FQNEAQ (reference sequence). This CDR3 is 14 amino acids long. This CDR3 reads CASSLGGGGNEQYF. CDR3 in DNA: TGTGCCAGCAGCTTAGGAGGGGGGGGCAACGAGCAGTACTTC.

This clone is a singleton in its sample. The chain couples TRBV2 to TRBJ2-7, with D unresolved. The CDR3 is made up of 13 amino acids. The V end was cut by 3 bases, the J end by 0 bases, with 6 bases between. Germline CDR1 is SNHLY and CDR2 is FYNNEI. The CDR3 spells CASSEQASYEQYF. The CDR3, as DNA: TGTGCCAGCAGTGAGCAGGCCTCCTACGAGCAGTACTTC.

The J gene is TRBJ2-5, the V gene TRBV10-2; no clear D gene. The CDR3 is 12 residues long. CDR1 WSHSY and CDR2 SAAADI come from the germline V gene. With 4 bases removed from V and 4 bases from J, the gap between germline ends came to 7 bases. The CDR3 region is CASSGLLETQYF. CDR3 coding DNA: TGCGCCAGCAGTGGCCTCTTAGAGACCCAGTACTTC.

The J gene is TRBJ2-5, the V gene TRBV5-1, with unresolved D. CDR3 length: 14 amino acids. CDR1 is SGHRS and CDR2 is YFSETQ in the germline V gene. Trimming took 5 bases from V and 2 from J, leaving 13 bases between them. CDR3 amino acids: CASRLTGSQETQYF. CDR3 DNA sequence: TGCGCCAGCAGGTTGACCGGGTCACAAGAGACCCAGTACTTC.

The chain combines TRBV6-6 with TRBJ1-1, with no clear D. This CDR3 comprises 12 residues. CDR1 is MNHNY and CDR2 is SVGAGI in the germline V gene (reference sequence). The V gene lost 7 bases and the J gene lost 1 base, with 7 bases spanning the gap. This CDR3 reads CASTVTNTEAFF. CDR3 sequence (DNA): TGTGCCAGCACCGTAACGAACACTGAAGCTTTCTTT.

The V call is TRBV7-9, the J call TRBJ2-1; 12 bases map to TRBD2. CDR3 size: 15 residues. The germline V gene has CDR1 SEHNR and CDR2 FQNEAQ (reference sequence). V shed 5 bases and J 8 bases; nucleotides not matched to a gene: 7. DNA of the CDR3: TGTGCCAGCAGCCCTAGCGGGAGGGGATCCGATGAGCAGTTCTTC. This translates into CASSPSGRGSDEQFF.